This T cell receptor beta chain was observed in a study of blood T cell repertoires in COVID-19. The method was immunoSEQ multiplex PCR; TCRdb's version includes in-frame clones alone and lacks a portion of them. The table lists about 310,000 clones, 80% to 90% of them singletons. V dropped 8 bases and J dropped 3 bases, with 17 bases sitting between them. The CDR3 is 14 residues long. Germline lookup yields CDR1 LGHDT and CDR2 YNNKEL (reference sequence). The sequence derives from a woman between 50 and 59 years old who had recovered from COVID-19. The sample was peripheral blood. This chain uses TRBV3-1 (or the pseudogene TRBV3-2) with TRBJ2-7, with D perhaps matching TRBD1 (6 bases). The CDR3 is CASGERGTIYEQYF. Written as DNA, the CDR3 is TGTGCCAGCGGGGAAAGGGGGACCATCTACGAGCAGTACTTC.